This T cell receptor (beta chain) was sequenced in a study of PD-1 blockade in mismatch repair-deficient tumors. Whole-study findings and limits: Tumor-resident clones, often absent from pretreatment blood, expanded after pembrolizumab and then contracted.

This CDR3 has 15 amino acids. CDR1 is SGHRS and CDR2 is YFSETQ in the germline V gene. Trimming took 4 bases from V and 5 from J, leaving 17 bases between them. Generated by immunoSEQ multiplex PCR, the TCRdb table keeps only in-frame clones and is missing some. The data contain about 130,000 clones, approximately 91% of them singletons. Regarding this clone: What it recognizes is unknown.

TCRs were sequenced from a few patients responding to pembrolizumab. This sequence originates from an adult with mismatch repair-deficient cancer. The source material was peripheral blood, sampled 72 weeks after starting pembrolizumab. This chain uses TRBV5-1 with TRBJ2-3; D gene unclear. CDR3 loop: CASSPGARREDTQYF. The CDR3, as DNA: TGCGCCAGCAGCCCCGGCGCCCGAAGAGAAGATACGCAGTATTTT.